This T cell receptor (beta chain) was captured by sequencing in a study of T cell responses to AZD1222 COVID-19 vaccine. Here immunoSEQ multiplex PCR was the method, and the copy in TCRdb shows in-frame clones only, minus some. The table has about 56,000 clones, 70% to 90% seen once; the top ten hold roughly 16%. A note on this clone: Its antigen is still unknown.

Study-level points and caveats: AZD1222 recipients seropositive at baseline numbered only six or seven. The study found Spike-specific TCR breadth and depth rose after two AZD1222 doses. Clonal diversity was possibly underestimated; the donors were predominantly white British and more often female.

CDR1 is MNHEY and CDR2 is SVGAGI in the germline V gene. CDR3 length equals 14 residues. Trimming pared 6 bases from V and 3 bases from J, leaving 11 bases between. The receptor's source is an adult in good health. The rearrangement links TRBV6-5 to TRBJ2-2, with a weak D call TRBD1 (5 bases). Sequenced here: peripheral blood, sampled on day 0 of AZD1222 vaccination. The CDR3 protein is CASRTGRYTGELFF. CDR3 bases: TGTGCCAGCAGAACAGGACGATACACCGGGGAGCTGTTTTTT.